These 18 T cell receptor beta chains share one sample of origin, sequenced in a study of blood T cell repertoires in COVID-19 (dated by TCRdb to the early 2020s). Library prep was done by the immunoSEQ multiplex PCR assay. TCRdb provides this immuneACCESS table in a form limited to in-frame rearrangements. Some clones are lacking; in checked studies, under half of them reflect an unresolved V gene, and why the rest are absent is not known. The sample yields about 230,000 clones; about nine tenths were counted once. Around a tenth of the sample is held by the ten biggest clonotypes. The material sequenced was peripheral blood. The receptors shown here come from a man in his fifties with COVID-19, enrolled during active disease.

J is TRBJ2-7 and V is TRBV14; 10 bases align to TRBD1. The CDR3 is 15 amino acids. The ends lost 5 bases at V and 7 bases at J; junction bases unmatched: 11. Germline CDR1 SGHDN, CDR2 FVKESK. CDR3 sequence reads: CASSTGPWTGGEQYF. The CDR3 coding sequence is TGTGCCAGCAGCACGGGTCCTTGGACAGGGGGTGAGCAGTACTTC.

The gene calls are TRBV11-2 and TRBJ2-2; D call uncertain. Trimming removed 0 bases from V and 6 bases from J, with 5 bases in between. The germline V gene encodes CDR1 SGHAT and CDR2 FQNNGV. The CDR3 contains 13 residues. The CDR3 bases are TGTGCCAGCAGCTTAGATGAGTCCGGGGAGCTGTTTTTT. It is translated as CASSLDESGELFF. The whole variable domain, filled in from reference TRBV11-2 and TRBJ2-2, reads EAGVAQSPRYKIIEKRQSVAFWCNPISGHATLYWYQQILGQGPKLLIQFQNNGVVDDSQLPKDRFSAERLKGVDSTLKIQPAKLEDSAVYLCASSLDESGELFFGEGSRLTVL.

The rearrangement joins TRBV5-1 to TRBJ2-7; D is ambiguous. The germline gives CDR1 SGHRS, CDR2 YFSETQ. Trimming left V 0 bases short and J 3 bases short, with 7 bases between. The CDR3 contains 13 residues. As DNA, the CDR3 is TGCGCCAGCAGCTTGGGGCAGGACTACGAGCAGTACTTC. Residues: CASSLGQDYEQYF.

The J gene is TRBJ2-3, the V gene TRBV7-6; maybe TRBD2 (6 bases). Germline CDR1 is SGHVS and CDR2 is FNYEAQ. The CDR3 consists of 16 residues. The germline V and J ends were trimmed by 0 bases and 0 bases, with 10 bases remaining between them. CDR3 residues: CASSLAGGTSTDTQYF. CDR3 in DNA: TGTGCCAGCAGCTTAGCCGGGGGTACGAGCACAGATACGCAGTATTTT.

CDR3 sequence (DNA): TGCGCCAGCAGCTTGGACGGAGCCTACGAGCAGTACTTC. As protein: CASSLDGAYEQYF. The chain employs TRBV5-1 and TRBJ2-7; D not resolved. Germline assignment: CDR1 SGHRS and CDR2 YFSETQ. This CDR3 is 13 amino acids long. With 0 bases removed from V and 2 bases from J, the gap between germline ends came to 6 bases.

Written as DNA, the CDR3 is TGTGCCAGCAGCTTAGTGGGACAGGCTCAATCCCTCCACTTT. This codes for CASSLVGQAQSLHF. The chain links TRBV7-2 to TRBJ1-6; 8 bases line up with TRBD1. The CDR3 loop spans 14 amino acids. Germline V gene sequence: CDR1 SGHTA, CDR2 FQGNSA. V lost 1 base, J lost 14 bases, and 7 bases stayed unmatched.

The chain links TRBV28 to TRBJ2-7, with TRBD1 identical over 7 bases. Losses at the gene ends were 5 bases for V and 3 bases for J; bases not matched to a gene: 10. There are 15 residues in the CDR3. Germline V gives CDR1 MDHEN, CDR2 SYDVKM. CDR3 loop: CASSPGTATFYEQYF. In DNA form, the CDR3 reads TGTGCCAGCAGTCCCGGGACAGCAACCTTCTACGAGCAGTACTTC. Combining the CDR3 with reference TRBV28 and TRBJ2-7 gives the whole variable domain DVKVTQSSRYLVKRTGEKVFLECVQDMDHENMFWYRQDPGLGLRLIYFSYDVKMKEKGDIPEGYSVSREKKERFSLILESASTNQTSMYLCASSPGTATFYEQYFGPGTRLTVT.

This clone was seen only a few times. This sample includes further DNA sequences coding for the same CDR3. V is TRBV19 and J is TRBJ1-2, with D perhaps matching TRBD1 (5 bases). Germline V CDR1 and CDR2: LNHDA, SQIVND (reference sequence). With 6 bases removed from V and 4 bases from J, the gap between germline ends came to 15 bases. The CDR3 is 14 amino acids. CDR3 sequence: CASSAPGLTYGYTF. The CDR3, as DNA: TGTGCCAGTAGCGCCCCGGGACTCACCTATGGCTACACCTTC.

The chain uses TRBV19 and TRBJ1-5; the D is unclear. In germline, CDR1 is LNHDA, CDR2 SQIVND (reference sequence). V dropped 5 bases and J dropped 1 base, with 12 bases sitting between them. This CDR3 region has 15 residues. The CDR3: CASSLRGLSNQPQHF. CDR3 nucleotides: TGTGCCAGTAGTCTACGTGGTTTAAGCAATCAGCCCCAGCATTTT.

The chain employs TRBV18 and TRBJ1-1, with TRBD1 as a possible D gene (6 bases). V was shortened by 1 base and J by 1 base, with 7 bases between the two germline ends. Per germline, CDR1 KGHSH and CDR2 LQKENI. CDR3 length: 14 amino acids. This CDR3 reads CASSPRQENTEAFF. DNA of the CDR3: TGTGCCAGCTCACCACGACAGGAGAACACTGAAGCTTTCTTT.

The chain links TRBV28 to TRBJ1-5, with a tentative D call TRBD1 (6 bases). Germline lookup yields CDR1 MDHEN and CDR2 SYDVKM. The length of the CDR3 is 12 residues. Deletions cut 8 bases from V and 11 bases from J, with 16 bases between. This CDR3 reads CASAQGSRTQHF. As DNA, the CDR3 is TGTGCCAGCGCCCAGGGGTCCAGGACCCAGCATTTT.

This clone was seen only a few times. The gene calls are TRBV10-3 and TRBJ2-1, with TRBD1 matching 7 bases. The J segment lost 0 bases and the V segment lost 10 bases, leaving 9 bases of the junction unmatched. The CDR3 has 15 residues. Germline CDR1 and CDR2: ENHRY and SYGVKD. The CDR3 protein is CASTQGSSSYNEQFF. The DNA for the CDR3 is TGTGCCAGCACACAGGGGTCCAGCTCCTACAATGAGCAGTTCTTC.

This chain joins TRBV7-9 and TRBJ2-1; the match to TRBD2 covers 7 bases. The V segment lost 5 bases and the J segment 6 bases; nucleotides outside the gene matches: 4. The germline CDR1 and CDR2 sequences are SEHNR and FQNEAQ (reference sequence). CDR3 length: 13 amino acids. The CDR3 nucleotides are TGTGCCAGCAGCACCCGGGAGGCCAATGAGCAGTTCTTC. Encoded protein: CASSTREANEQFF.

This clone was seen a few times. The chain couples TRBV19 to TRBJ1-5, with 7 nucleotides matching TRBD1. Germline loops: CDR1 LNHDA, CDR2 SQIVND (reference sequence). This CDR3 has 14 amino acids. J gave up 5 bases and V 6 bases, and 7 bases lay outside the gene matches. CDR3 loop: CASRSGQAHQPQHF. The CDR3 nucleotides are TGTGCCAGTAGAAGTGGACAGGCCCATCAGCCCCAGCATTTT.

A remark on this clone: This CDR3 is also generated by other DNA sequences in the sample. This chain uses TRBV5-5 with TRBJ1-4, with unresolved D. Between the trimmed V and J ends, which lost 2 bases and 2 bases, there was a span of 4 bases. Per the germline V gene, CDR1 is SGHKS and CDR2 is YYEKEE (reference sequence). The CDR3 covers 13 residues. The CDR3 sequence: CASSLLTNEKLFF. CDR3 coding DNA: TGTGCCAGCAGCTTACTCACTAATGAAAAACTGTTTTTT.

About this clone: Relative to the germline gene, one junction end is altered; a read error may explain this. This chain links TRBV7-9 with TRBJ2-7; 9 bases agree with TRBD2. Germline CDR1 and CDR2: SEHNR and FQNEAQ (reference sequence). The CDR3 sequence is 11 residues long. The CDR3 DNA follows: TGTGCCAGCAGCGAAGGACTAGCGCCGAACTTC. This gives the protein CASSEGLAPNF.

V usage is TRBV7-2 and J usage is TRBJ2-2, with D maybe TRBD2 (6 bases). Trimming cost V 5 bases and J 0 bases, with 16 bases left between them. The germline V gene has CDR1 SGHTA and CDR2 FQGNSA. This CDR3 is built from 17 residues. This CDR3 is CASSPSGRHPNTGELFF. CDR3 DNA: TGTGCCAGCAGCCCCTCAGGGAGGCACCCGAACACCGGGGAGCTGTTTTTT.

As to this clone: At the DNA level, this CDR3 is encoded by other sequences in the same sample as well. The V call is TRBV5-1, the J call TRBJ2-1; 7 nucleotides match TRBD1. V trimming: 4 bases; J trimming: 4 bases; junction bases outside the gene matches: 5. This CDR3 comprises 14 residues. Germline CDR1 SGHRS, CDR2 YFSETQ. CDR3 nucleotides: TGCGCCAGCAGCAGGGGGCTTACTTACAATGAGCAGTTCTTC. It specifies CASSRGLTYNEQFF.